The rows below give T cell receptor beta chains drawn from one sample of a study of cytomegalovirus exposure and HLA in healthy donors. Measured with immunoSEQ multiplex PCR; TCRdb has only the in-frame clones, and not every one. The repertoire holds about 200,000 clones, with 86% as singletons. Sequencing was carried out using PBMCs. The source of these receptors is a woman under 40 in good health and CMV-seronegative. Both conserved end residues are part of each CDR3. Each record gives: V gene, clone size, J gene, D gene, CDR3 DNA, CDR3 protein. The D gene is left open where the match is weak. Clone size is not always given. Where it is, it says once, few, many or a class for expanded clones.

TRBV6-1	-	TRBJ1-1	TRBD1	TGTGCCAGCAGCCTAACAGGGGGCACTGAAGCTTTCTTT	CASSLTGGTEAFF
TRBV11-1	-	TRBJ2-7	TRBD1	TGTGCCAGCAGCTCCGGGACAGCGAACTACGAGCAGTACTTC	CASSSGTANYEQYF
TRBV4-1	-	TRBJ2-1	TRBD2	TGCGCCAGCAGCCCCCTAGCGGGAGAATACAATGAGCAGTTCTTC	CASSPLAGEYNEQFF
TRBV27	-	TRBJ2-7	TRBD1	TGTGCCAGCAGAAATACAGGGGACTACGAGCAGTACTTC	CASRNTGDYEQYF
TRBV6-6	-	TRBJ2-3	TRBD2	TGTGCCAGCAGTTACTCCGGGGGGGCTGTAGATACGCAGTATTTT	CASSYSGGAVDTQYF
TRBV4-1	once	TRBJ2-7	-	TGCGCCAGCAGCCAAGACCCAGGGGTCCAATCCCCCTACGAGCAGTACTTC	CASSQDPGVQSPYEQYF
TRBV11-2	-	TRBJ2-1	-	TGTGCCAGCAGCTTAGTAGGAGCGGTGGGTTACAATGAGCAGTTCTTC	CASSLVGAVGYNEQFF
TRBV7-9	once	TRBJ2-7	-	TGTGCCAGCAGCTTGGGAGGCCTGAGCTCCTACGAGCAGTACTTC	CASSLGGLSSYEQYF
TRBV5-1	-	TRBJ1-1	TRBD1	TGCGCCAGCAGCTTGGAACAGGGGTCCTTGAACACTGAAGCTTTCTTT	CASSLEQGSLNTEAFF
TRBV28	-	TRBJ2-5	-	TGTGCCAGCAGTTTAGGAGGGGCAGGAGAGACCCAGTACTTC	CASSLGGAGETQYF